The present TCR beta chain was sequenced within a study of cytomegalovirus exposure and HLA in healthy donors. Overall study results and limits: Across donors, sequencing depth was assumed by presence/absence analyses to be roughly uniform. Later analysis showed TCR association rates varying by HLA locus, highest for DRB1 and lowest for HLA-C. The study listed roughly 160 cytomegalovirus-associated TCR beta chains.

The CDR3 length is 13 residues. CDR1 and CDR2 from the germline V gene are SNHLY and FYNNEI. The ends were cut back, 6 bases at V and 2 bases at J, with 10 bases in the middle. PCR amplification relied on 60 Vbeta primers (plus 13 Jbeta primers). Profiled with immunoSEQ multiplex PCR; TCRdb holds only in-frame clones, not every one. Found here are 80,000 to 100,000 clones, roughly 70% of them singletons; the top ten hold less than 2.5%. Worth noting for this clone: The antigen is unknown.

Sequences were obtained from PBMCs. The rearrangement joins TRBV2 to TRBJ1-1, with D unclear. The receptor's source is a man between 45 and 60 years old in good health and CMV-seronegative. The CDR3 protein is CASRIQVNTEAFF. CDR3 nucleotides: TGTGCCAGCAGAATCCAGGTAAACACTGAAGCTTTCTTT.